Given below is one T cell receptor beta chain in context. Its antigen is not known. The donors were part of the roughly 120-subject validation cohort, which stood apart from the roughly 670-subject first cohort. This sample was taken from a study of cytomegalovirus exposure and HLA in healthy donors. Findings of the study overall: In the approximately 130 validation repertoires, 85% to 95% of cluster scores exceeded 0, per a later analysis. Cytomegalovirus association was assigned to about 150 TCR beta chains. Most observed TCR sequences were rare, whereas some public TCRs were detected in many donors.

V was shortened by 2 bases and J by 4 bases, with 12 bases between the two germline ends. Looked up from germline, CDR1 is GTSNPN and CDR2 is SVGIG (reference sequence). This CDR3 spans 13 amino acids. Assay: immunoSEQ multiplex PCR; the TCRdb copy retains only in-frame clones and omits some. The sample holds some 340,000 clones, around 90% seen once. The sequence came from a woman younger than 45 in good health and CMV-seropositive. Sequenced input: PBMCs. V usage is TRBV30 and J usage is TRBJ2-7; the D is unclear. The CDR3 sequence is CAWSSGRSYEQYF. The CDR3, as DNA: TGTGCCTGGAGTTCAGGACGATCATACGAGCAGTACTTC.